This is a list of T cell receptor beta chains from one sample in a study of T-cell reconstitution after alpha-beta-depleted transplantation in children. TCRdb independently ran MiXCR on the PCR reads; one entry per CDR3 protein. The sample contains about 290,000 distinct CDR3 sequences, over 7.5% of which appear only once. The specimen was peripheral blood, collected 360 days after TCRalphabeta/CD19-depleted stem cell transplant. The receptors originated from a female patient aged 2 to 10 who had a stem cell transplant for Fanconi anemia, so the T cells may come from the graft donor. CDR3s include the opening cysteine and the closing phenylalanine or tryptophan. D genes are given only for firm matches. Clone size, where shown, is once, few, many, or a class for clones that have expanded.

TRBJ2-1 TRBV7-2 - many CASRSQGGVGEQFF TGTGCCAGCAGGTCACAGGGGGGGGTTGGGGAGCAGTTCTTC
TRBJ2-7 TRBV3-1 - few CASSQRGPYEQYF TGTGCCAGCAGCCAACGGGGCCCCTACGAGCAGTACTTC
TRBJ2-3 TRBV20-1 - many CSAPISGPTDTQYF TGCAGTGCTCCTATTAGCGGCCCCACAGATACGCAGTATTTT
TRBJ2-7 TRBV18 TRBD2 many CASSLAGALYEQYF TGTGCCAGTTCACTAGCGGGGGCCCTCTACGAGCAGTACTTC
TRBJ2-1 TRBV11-1 - many CASSHPQGTLTSYNEQFF TGTGCCAGCAGCCACCCCCAAGGGACACTCACCTCCTACAATGAGCAGTTCTTC
TRBJ1-1 TRBV7-3 - few CASSLSDAGKSEAFF TGTGCCAGCAGCCTCTCAGACGCAGGGAAGTCTGAAGCTTTCTTT
TRBJ1-1 TRBV9 - few CASSVLGNSPEAFF TGTGCCAGCAGCGTACTAGGTAACAGTCCTGAAGCTTTCTTT
TRBJ2-3 TRBV5-1 - many CASSLDINTDTQYF TGCGCCAGCAGCTTGGACATTAACACAGATACGCAGTATTTT
TRBJ2-7 TRBV6-6 - many CASSHQGPYEQYF TGTGCCAGCAGTCATCAGGGTCCGTACGAGCAGTACTTC
TRBJ2-6 TRBV5-7 TRBD1 - CASSTGQGFAGANVLTF TGTGCCAGCAGCACGGGACAGGGCTTTGCTGGGGCCAACGTCCTGACTTTC
TRBJ2-5 TRBV2 - few CASSEREYETQYF TGTGCCAGCAGTGAGAGGGAGTATGAGACCCAGTACTTC
TRBJ1-1 TRBV6-6 - many CASSQTTGTMNTEAFF TGTGCCAGCAGTCAAACAACAGGTACCATGAACACTGAAGCTTTCTTT
TRBJ1-1 TRBV7-2 - many CASSLRRVNTEAFF TGTGCCAGCAGCTTAAGACGGGTGAACACTGAAGCTTTCTTT
TRBJ2-1 TRBV5-1 - many CASSSLSWTENNEQFF TGCGCCAGCAGCTCCTTATCTTGGACAGAGAACAATGAGCAGTTCTTC
TRBJ2-3 TRBV7-2 - many CASSREFTDTQYF TGTGCCAGCAGCCGCGAGTTCACAGATACGCAGTATTTT
TRBJ1-1 TRBV7-9 - many CASSEFGLTEAFF TGTGCCAGCAGCGAATTTGGGCTCACTGAAGCTTTCTTT
TRBJ2-2 TRBV30 - few CAWNRNTGELFF TGTGCCTGGAACCGGAACACCGGGGAGCTGTTTTTT
TRBJ2-2 TRBV7-9 - few CASSQRTGPGELFF TGTGCCAGCAGCCAGCGAACCGGACCCGGGGAGCTGTTTTTT
TRBJ2-3 TRBV2 - few CASSDWGRTDTQYF TGTGCCAGCAGTGACTGGGGGCGGACAGATACGCAGTATTTT
TRBJ2-1 TRBV27 - few CASSLRSLNEQFF TGTGCCAGCAGTTTACGGTCACTCAATGAGCAGTTCTTC
TRBJ1-2 TRBV10-2 TRBD1 - CASIQGAGAYGYTF TGCGCCAGCATCCAGGGGGCTGGGGCCTATGGCTACACCTTC
TRBJ2-5 TRBV7-3 - - CASSPVPQETQYF TGTGCCAGCAGCCCAGTCCCCCAAGAGACCCAGTACTTC
TRBJ2-1 TRBV19 - few CASSNRNEQFF TGTGCCAGTAGTAACCGCAATGAGCAGTTCTTC
TRBJ1-3 TRBV6-1 - - CASSQAPGNTIYF TGTGCCAGCAGTCAAGCTCCCGGAAACACCATATATTTT
TRBJ2-7 TRBV7-2 TRBD2 many CASSLVGGTLSYEQYF TGTGCCAGCAGCTTAGTCGGGGGGACCCTCTCCTACGAGCAGTACTTC
TRBJ1-1 TRBV20-1 - many CSAREDNREGVGAFF TGCAGTGCTAGAGAAGATAACAGGGAGGGGGTCGGAGCTTTCTTT
TRBJ1-2 TRBV20-1 - - CSLLYGVGGYTF TGCAGCCTGTTGTACGGGGTAGGAGGCTACACCTTC
TRBJ2-7 TRBV20-1 TRBD2 - CSARFAGTSVSYKQYF TGCAGTGCTAGGTTTGCCGGGACTAGTGTTTCCTACAAGCAGTACTTC
TRBJ1-2 TRBV5-1 - many CASSFWDINYGYTF TGCGCCAGCAGCTTCTGGGACATTAACTATGGCTACACCTTC
TRBJ1-2 TRBV11-2 - - CASSPRAFTNYGYTF TGTGCCAGCAGCCCGAGGGCGTTTACTAACTATGGCTACACCTTC
TRBJ2-3 TRBV20-1 TRBD2 few CSARDWTGTSGNTDTQYF TGCAGTGCTAGAGACTGGACAGGGACTAGCGGGAACACAGATACGCAGTATTTT
TRBJ2-2 TRBV7-3 - many CASSPVMRGGELFF TGTGCCAGCAGCCCCGTTATGAGGGGAGGGGAGCTGTTTTTT
TRBJ2-2 TRBV19 - few CASGPGPTITGELFF TGTGCCAGTGGCCCCGGGCCAACAATAACCGGGGAGCTGTTTTTT
TRBJ2-1 TRBV28 - many CASSFGGPYNEQFF TGTGCCAGCAGTTTTGGAGGGCCCTACAATGAGCAGTTCTTC
TRBJ2-5 TRBV20-1 - many CSAAGGRETQYF TGCAGTGCTGCTGGGGGTAGAGAGACCCAGTACTTC
TRBJ2-3 TRBV6-2/TRBV6-3 - - CASSWPIQGTSTDTQYF TGTGCCAGCAGTTGGCCAATACAGGGAACTAGCACAGATACGCAGTATTTT
TRBJ2-5 TRBV6-1 TRBD2 many CASSKRGMSGGAGETQYF TGTGCCAGTAGTAAACGTGGAATGAGCGGGGGGGCCGGAGAGACCCAGTACTTC
TRBJ2-3 TRBV3-1 - few CASSQQSGGTDTQYF TGTGCCAGCAGCCAGCAGTCAGGGGGCACAGATACGCAGTATTTT
TRBJ1-3 TRBV12-3/TRBV12-4 TRBD1 - CASSRWTGNGNTIYF TGTGCCAGCAGTCGGTGGACAGGGAATGGAAACACCATATATTTT
TRBJ1-1 TRBV29-1 - many CSVEASGQNTEAFF TGCAGCGTTGAGGCATCAGGGCAGAACACTGAAGCTTTCTTT
TRBJ2-1 TRBV29-1 TRBD2 many CSVLAGLSSYNEQFF TGCAGCGTATTAGCGGGGCTTAGCTCCTACAATGAGCAGTTCTTC
TRBJ2-1 TRBV29-1 TRBD1 many CSAFGDRGSNEQFF TGCAGCGCTTTCGGGGACAGGGGATCCAATGAGCAGTTCTTC
TRBJ2-1 TRBV20-1 - many CSARARGGSKYNEQFF TGCAGTGCTAGAGCCAGGGGGGGCTCCAAGTACAATGAGCAGTTCTTC
TRBJ1-1 TRBV28 - many CASSLFAGARIAFF TGTGCCAGCAGTTTATTTGCAGGTGCTAGGATAGCTTTCTTT
TRBJ2-7 TRBV6-1 TRBD1 many CASSKDRVSVEQYF TGTGCCAGCAGTAAAGACAGGGTTAGTGTGGAGCAGTACTTC
TRBJ1-2 TRBV28 - - CASSSPGKVYGYTF TGTGCCAGCAGTTCGCCCGGGAAAGTCTATGGCTACACCTTC